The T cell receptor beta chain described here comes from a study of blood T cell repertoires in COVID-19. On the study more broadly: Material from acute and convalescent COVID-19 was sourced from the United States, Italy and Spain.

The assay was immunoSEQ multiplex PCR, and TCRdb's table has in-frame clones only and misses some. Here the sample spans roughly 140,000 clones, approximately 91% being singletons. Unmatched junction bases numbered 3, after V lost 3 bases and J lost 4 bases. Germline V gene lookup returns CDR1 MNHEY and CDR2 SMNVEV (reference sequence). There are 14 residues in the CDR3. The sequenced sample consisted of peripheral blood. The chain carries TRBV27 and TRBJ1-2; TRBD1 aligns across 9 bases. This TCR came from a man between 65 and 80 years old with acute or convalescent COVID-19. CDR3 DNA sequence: TGTGCCAGCAGTTTTGCACAGGGGGCCTATGGCTACACCTTC. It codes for CASSFAQGAYGYTF.